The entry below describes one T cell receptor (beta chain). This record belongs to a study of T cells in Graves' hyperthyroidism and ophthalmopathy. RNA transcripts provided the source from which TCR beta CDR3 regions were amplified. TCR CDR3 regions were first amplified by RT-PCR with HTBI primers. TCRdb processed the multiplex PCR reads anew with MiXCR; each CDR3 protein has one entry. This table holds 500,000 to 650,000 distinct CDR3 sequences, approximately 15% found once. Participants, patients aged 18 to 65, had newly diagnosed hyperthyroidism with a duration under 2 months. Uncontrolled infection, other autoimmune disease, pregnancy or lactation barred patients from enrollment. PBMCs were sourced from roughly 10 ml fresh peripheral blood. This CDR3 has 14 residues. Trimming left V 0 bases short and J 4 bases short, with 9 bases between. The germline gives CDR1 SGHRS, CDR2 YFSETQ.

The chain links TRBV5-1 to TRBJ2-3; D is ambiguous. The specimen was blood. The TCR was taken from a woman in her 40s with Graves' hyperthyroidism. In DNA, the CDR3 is TGCGCCAGCAGCTTGGTGGGTAGCCCAGATACGCAGTATTTT. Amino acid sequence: CASSLVGSPDTQYF.